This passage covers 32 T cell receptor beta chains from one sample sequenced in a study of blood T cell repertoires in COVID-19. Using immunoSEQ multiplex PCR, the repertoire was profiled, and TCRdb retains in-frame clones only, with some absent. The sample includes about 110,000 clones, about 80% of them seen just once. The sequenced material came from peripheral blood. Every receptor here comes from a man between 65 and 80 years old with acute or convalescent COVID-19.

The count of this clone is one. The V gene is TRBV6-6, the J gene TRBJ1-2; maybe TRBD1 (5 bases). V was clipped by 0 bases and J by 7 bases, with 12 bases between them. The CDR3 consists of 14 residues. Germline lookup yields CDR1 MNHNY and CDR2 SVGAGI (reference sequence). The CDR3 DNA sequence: TGTGCCAGCAGTTACTCGACGGGGGAGGGTGGCTACACCTTC. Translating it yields CASSYSTGEGGYTF.

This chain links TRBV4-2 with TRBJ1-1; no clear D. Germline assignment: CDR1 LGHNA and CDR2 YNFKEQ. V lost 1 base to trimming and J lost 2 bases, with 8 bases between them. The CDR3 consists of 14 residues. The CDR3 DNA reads TGTGCCAGCAGCCAAGGGGCCGGTAACACTGAAGCTTTCTTT. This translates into CASSQGAGNTEAFF.

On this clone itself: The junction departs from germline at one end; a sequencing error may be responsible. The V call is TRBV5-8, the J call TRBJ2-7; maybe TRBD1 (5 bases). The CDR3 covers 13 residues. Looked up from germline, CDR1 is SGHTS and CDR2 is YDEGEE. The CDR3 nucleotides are TGTGCCAGCAGCTTCGGACACTCCGACGAGCAGTACTTC. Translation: CASSFGHSDEQYF. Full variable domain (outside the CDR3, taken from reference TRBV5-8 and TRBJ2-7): EAGVTQSPTHLIKTRGQQATLRCSPISGHTSVYWYQQALGLGLQFLLWYDEGEERNRGNFPPRFSGRQFPNYSSELNVNALELEDSALYLCASSFGHSDEQYFGPGTRLTVT.

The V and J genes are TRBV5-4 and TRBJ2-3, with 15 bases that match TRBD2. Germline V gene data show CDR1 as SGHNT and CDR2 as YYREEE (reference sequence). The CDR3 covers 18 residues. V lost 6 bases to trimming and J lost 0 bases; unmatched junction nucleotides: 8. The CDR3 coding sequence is TGTGCCAGCAACGCGGGGACTAGCGGGGGGTTTAGCACAGATACGCAGTATTTT. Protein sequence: CASNAGTSGGFSTDTQYF.

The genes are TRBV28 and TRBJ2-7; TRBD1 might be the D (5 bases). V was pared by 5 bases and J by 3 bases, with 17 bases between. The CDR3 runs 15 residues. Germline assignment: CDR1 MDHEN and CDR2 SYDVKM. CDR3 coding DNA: TGTGCCAGCAGTCTCAGGGCCGCCCCCAACTACGAGCAGTACTTC. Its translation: CASSLRAAPNYEQYF. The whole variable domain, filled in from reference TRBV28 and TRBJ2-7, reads DVKVTQSSRYLVKRTGEKVFLECVQDMDHENMFWYRQDPGLGLRLIYFSYDVKMKEKGDIPEGYSVSREKKERFSLILESASTNQTSMYLCASSLRAAPNYEQYFGPGTRLTVT.

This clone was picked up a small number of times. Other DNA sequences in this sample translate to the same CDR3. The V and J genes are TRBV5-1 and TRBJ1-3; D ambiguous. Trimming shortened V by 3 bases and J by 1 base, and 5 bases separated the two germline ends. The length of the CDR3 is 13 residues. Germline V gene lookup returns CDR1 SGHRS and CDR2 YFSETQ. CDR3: CASSSFSGNTIYF. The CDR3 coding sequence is TGCGCCAGCAGCTCCTTTTCTGGAAACACCATATATTTT.

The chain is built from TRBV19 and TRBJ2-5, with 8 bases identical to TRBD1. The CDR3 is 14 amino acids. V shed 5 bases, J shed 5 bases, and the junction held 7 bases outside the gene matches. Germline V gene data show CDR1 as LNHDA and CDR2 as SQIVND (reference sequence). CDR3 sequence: CASSGAGGVETQYF. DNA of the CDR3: TGTGCCAGTAGTGGCGCAGGGGGCGTTGAGACCCAGTACTTC.

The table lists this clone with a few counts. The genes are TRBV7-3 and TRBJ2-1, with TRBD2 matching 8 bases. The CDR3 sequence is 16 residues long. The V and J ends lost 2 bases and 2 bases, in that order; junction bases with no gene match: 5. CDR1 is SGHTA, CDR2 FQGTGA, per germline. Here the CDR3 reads CASSLQAGATYNEQFF. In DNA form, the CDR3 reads TGTGCCAGCAGCTTACAAGCGGGGGCTACCTACAATGAGCAGTTCTTC. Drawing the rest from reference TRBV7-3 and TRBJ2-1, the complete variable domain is GAGVSQTPSNKVTEKGKYVELRCDPISGHTALYWYRQSLGQGPEFLIYFQGTGAADDSGLPNDRFFAVRPEGSVSTLKIQRTERGDSAVYLCASSLQAGATYNEQFFGPGTRLTVL.

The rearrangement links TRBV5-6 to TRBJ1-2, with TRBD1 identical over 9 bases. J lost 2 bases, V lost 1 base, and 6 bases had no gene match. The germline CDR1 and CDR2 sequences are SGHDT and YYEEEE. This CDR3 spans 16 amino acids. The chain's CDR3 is CASSLTGQGYNYGYTF. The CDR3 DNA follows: TGTGCCAGCAGCTTGACGGGACAGGGATACAACTATGGCTACACCTTC.

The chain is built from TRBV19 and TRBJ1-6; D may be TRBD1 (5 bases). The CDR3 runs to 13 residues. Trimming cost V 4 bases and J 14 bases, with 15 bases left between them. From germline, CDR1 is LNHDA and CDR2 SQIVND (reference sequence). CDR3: CASSTRRGEALHF. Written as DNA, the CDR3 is TGTGCCAGTAGTACCCGACGGGGGGAGGCCCTCCACTTT. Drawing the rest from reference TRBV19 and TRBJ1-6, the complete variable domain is DGGITQSPKYLFRKEGQNVTLSCEQNLNHDAMYWYRQDPGQGLRLIYYSQIVNDFQKGDIAEGYSVSREKKESFPLTVTSAQKNPTAFYLCASSTRRGEALHFGNGTRLTVT.

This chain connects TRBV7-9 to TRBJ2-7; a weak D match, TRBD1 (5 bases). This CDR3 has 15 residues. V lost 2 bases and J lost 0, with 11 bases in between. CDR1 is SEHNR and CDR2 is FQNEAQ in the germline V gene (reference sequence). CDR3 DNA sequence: TGTGCCAGCAGCTTAATGACAGACCTCTCCTACGAGCAGTACTTC. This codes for CASSLMTDLSYEQYF.

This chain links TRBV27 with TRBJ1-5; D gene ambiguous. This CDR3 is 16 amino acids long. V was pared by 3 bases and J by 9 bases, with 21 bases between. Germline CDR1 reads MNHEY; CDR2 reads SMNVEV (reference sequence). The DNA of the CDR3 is TGTGCCAGCAGTTTCAGTAGTGGACTTCTGGGAGGGCCCCAGCATTTT. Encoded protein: CASSFSSGLLGGPQHF.

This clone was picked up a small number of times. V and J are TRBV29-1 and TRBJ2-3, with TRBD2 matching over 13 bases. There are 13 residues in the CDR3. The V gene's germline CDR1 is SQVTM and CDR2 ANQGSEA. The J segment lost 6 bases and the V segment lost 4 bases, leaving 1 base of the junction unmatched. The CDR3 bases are TGCAGCGTTGCGGGACTAGCGGGGGATACGCAGTATTTT. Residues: CSVAGLAGDTQYF.

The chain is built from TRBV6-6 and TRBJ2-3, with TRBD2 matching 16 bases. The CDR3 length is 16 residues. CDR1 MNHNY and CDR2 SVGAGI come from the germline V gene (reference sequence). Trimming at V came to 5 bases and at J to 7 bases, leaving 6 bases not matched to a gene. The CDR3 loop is CASSRPGLAGGNTQYF. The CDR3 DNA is TGTGCCAGCAGTCGACCGGGACTAGCGGGGGGGAATACGCAGTATTTT.

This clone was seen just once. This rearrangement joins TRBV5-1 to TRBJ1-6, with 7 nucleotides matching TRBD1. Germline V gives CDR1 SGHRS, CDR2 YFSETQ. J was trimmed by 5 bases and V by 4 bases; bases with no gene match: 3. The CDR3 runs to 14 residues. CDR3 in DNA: TGCGCCAGCAGCACGGGACAGAATAATTCACCCCTCCACTTT. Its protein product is CASSTGQNNSPLHF.

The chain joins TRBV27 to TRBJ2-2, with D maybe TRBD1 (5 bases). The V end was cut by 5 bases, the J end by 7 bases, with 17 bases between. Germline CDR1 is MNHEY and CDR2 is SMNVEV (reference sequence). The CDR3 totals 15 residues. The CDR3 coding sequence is TGTGCCAGCAGTCAAGACAGAAAACCCATCGGGGAGCTGTTTTTT. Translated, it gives CASSQDRKPIGELFF.

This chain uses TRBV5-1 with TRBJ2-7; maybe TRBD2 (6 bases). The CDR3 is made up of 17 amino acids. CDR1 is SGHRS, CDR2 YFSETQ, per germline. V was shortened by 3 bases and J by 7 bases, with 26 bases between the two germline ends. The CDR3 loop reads CASSWTRETRGVGEQYF. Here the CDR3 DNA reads TGCGCCAGCAGCTGGACCCGAGAGACTAGAGGGGTGGGTGAGCAGTACTTC.

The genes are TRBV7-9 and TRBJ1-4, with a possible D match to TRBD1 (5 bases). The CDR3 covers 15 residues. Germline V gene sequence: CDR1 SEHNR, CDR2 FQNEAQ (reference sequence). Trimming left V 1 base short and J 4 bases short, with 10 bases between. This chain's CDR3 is CASSLGAGGNEKLFF. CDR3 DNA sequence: TGTGCCAGCAGCTTAGGGGCCGGGGGTAATGAAAAACTGTTTTTT.

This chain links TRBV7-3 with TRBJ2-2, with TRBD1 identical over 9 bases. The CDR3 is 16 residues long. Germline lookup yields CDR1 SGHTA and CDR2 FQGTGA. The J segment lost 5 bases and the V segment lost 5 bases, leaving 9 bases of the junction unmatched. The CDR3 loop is CASSPHTGGWTGELFF. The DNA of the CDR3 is TGTGCCAGCAGCCCACACACAGGGGGCTGGACCGGGGAGCTGTTTTTT.

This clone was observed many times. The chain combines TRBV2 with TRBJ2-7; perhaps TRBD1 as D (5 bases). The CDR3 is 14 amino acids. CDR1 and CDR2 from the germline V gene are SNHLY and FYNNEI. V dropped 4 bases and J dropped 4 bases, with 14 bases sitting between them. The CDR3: CASSVGRARYEQYF. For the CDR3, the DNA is TGTGCCAGCAGTGTGGGCAGGGCGCGATACGAGCAGTACTTC.

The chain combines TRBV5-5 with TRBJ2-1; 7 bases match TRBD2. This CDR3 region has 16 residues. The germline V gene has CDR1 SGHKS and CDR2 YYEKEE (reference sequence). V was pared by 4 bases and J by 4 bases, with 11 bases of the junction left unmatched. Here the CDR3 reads CASSRQGEGPYNEQFF. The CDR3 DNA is TGTGCCAGCAGCCGTCAAGGGGAGGGTCCGTACAATGAGCAGTTCTTC.

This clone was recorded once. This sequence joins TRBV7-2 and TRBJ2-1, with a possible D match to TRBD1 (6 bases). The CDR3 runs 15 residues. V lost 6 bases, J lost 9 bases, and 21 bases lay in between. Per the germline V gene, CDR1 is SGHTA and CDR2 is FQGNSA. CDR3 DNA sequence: TGTGCCAGCAGACCGGGTGGGGGCTTATGGGGTGAGCAGTTCTTC. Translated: CASRPGGGLWGEQFF.

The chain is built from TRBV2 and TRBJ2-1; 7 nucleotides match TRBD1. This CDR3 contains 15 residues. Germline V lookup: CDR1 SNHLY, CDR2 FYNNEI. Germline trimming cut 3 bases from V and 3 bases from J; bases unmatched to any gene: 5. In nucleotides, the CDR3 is TGTGCCAGCAGTGATTGGGCAGGGGGCTACAATGAGCAGTTCTTC. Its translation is CASSDWAGGYNEQFF.

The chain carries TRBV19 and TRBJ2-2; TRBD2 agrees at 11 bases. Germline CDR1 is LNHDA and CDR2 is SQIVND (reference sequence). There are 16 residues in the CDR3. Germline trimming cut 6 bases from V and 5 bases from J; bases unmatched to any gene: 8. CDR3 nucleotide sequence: TGTGCCAGTAGCCCTTTTCTAGCGGGGGGTACCGGGGAGCTGTTTTTT. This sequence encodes CASSPFLAGGTGELFF.

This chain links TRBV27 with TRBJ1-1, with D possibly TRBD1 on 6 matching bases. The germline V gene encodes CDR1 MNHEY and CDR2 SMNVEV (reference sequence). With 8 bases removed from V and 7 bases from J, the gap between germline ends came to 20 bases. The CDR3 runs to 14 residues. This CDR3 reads CASGERGIWSEAFF. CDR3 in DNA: TGTGCCAGCGGGGAGAGGGGGATCTGGAGTGAAGCTTTCTTT.

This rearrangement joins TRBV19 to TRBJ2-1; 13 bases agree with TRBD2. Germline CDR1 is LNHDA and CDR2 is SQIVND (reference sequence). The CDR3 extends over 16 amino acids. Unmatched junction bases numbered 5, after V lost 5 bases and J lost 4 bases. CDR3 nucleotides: TGTGCCAGTAGTCTGGGACTAGCGGGGCCGTACAATGAGCAGTTCTTC. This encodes CASSLGLAGPYNEQFF.

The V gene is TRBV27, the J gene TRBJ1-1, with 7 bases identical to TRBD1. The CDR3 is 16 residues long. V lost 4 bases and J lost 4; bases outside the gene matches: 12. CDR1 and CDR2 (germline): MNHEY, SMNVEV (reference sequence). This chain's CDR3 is CASSSLLTGWATEAFF. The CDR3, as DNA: TGTGCCAGCAGTTCGCTACTGACAGGGTGGGCCACTGAAGCTTTCTTT.

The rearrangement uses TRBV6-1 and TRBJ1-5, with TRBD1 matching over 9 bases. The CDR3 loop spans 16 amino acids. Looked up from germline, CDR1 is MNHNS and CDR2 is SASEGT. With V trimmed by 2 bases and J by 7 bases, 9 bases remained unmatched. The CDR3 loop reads CASSELTGGIGQPQHF. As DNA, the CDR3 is TGTGCCAGCAGTGAATTGACAGGGGGGATTGGCCAGCCCCAGCATTTT.

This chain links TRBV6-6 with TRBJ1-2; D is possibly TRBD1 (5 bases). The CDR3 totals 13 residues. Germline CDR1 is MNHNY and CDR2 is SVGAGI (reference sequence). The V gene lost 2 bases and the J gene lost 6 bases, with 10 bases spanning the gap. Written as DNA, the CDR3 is TGTGCCAGCAGTTACCCCCAAGGGGATGGCTACACCTTC. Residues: CASSYPQGDGYTF.

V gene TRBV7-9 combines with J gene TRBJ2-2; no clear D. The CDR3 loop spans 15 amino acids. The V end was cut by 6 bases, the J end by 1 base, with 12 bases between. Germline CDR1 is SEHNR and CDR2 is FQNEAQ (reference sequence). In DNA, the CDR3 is TGTGCCAGCAGGCCCGAGACTGTGAACACCGGGGAGCTGTTTTTT. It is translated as CASRPETVNTGELFF.

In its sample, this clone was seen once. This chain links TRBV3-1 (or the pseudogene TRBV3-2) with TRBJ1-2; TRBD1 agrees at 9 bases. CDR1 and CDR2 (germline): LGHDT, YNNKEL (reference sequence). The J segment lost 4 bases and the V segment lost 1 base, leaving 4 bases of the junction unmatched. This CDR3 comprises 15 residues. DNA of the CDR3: TGTGCCAGCAGCCAAGTTGACAGGGGGATCTATGGCTACACCTTC. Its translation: CASSQVDRGIYGYTF.

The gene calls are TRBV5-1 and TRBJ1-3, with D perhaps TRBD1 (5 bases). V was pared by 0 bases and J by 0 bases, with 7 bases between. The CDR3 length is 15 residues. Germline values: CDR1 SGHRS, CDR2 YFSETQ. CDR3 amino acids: CASSLEGDSGNTIYF. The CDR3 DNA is TGCGCCAGCAGCTTGGAAGGGGACTCTGGAAACACCATATATTTT.